The 15 T cell receptor beta chains below come from one sample, sequenced in a study of T cell repertoires in cytomegalovirus infection. The antigens for these receptors are not known. MiXCR was run by TCRdb on the reads, yielding one entry per CDR3 protein. The sample carries around 900,000 distinct CDR3 sequences, roughly 30% recorded once. Sequences were derived from cultured CD8+ T cells from PBMCs, sampled from culture after CMV antigen stimulation. The receptors were gathered from a human donor in good health (CMV status not recorded). Some clones in this sample may be carry-over from other donors' samples.

This clonotype was seen a few times. The chain carries TRBV11-3 and TRBJ2-1, with D perhaps assigned TRBD1 or TRBD2 (5 bases each). With 4 bases removed from V and 3 bases from J, the gap between germline ends came to 13 bases. Germline V lookup: CDR1 SGHNT, CDR2 YENEEA. The CDR3 has 15 amino acids. CDR3 residues: CASSSQEDGYNEQFF. CDR3 sequence (DNA): TGTGCCAGCAGCTCACAGGAGGACGGCTACAATGAGCAGTTCTTC.

The chain links TRBV6-8 to TRBJ2-7; D unclear. V lost 5 bases to trimming and J lost 5 bases, with 13 bases between them. Germline V lookup: CDR1 MNHGY, CDR2 SAAAGT. The length of the CDR3 is 13 residues. CDR3 amino acids: CASSPRPKDEQYV. As DNA, the CDR3 is TGTGCCAGCAGTCCGAGACCCAAGGACGAGCAGTACGTC.

The V and J genes are TRBV27 and TRBJ1-1, with D perhaps matching TRBD1 (5 bases). CDR1 and CDR2 from the germline V gene are MNHEY and SMNVEV (reference sequence). The CDR3 covers 13 residues. V shed 8 bases and J shed 5 bases, with 15 bases lying between them. CDR3 residues: CASVRGGMTEAFF. The CDR3 DNA follows: TGTGCCAGCGTCCGGGGGGGGATGACTGAAGCTTTCTTT.

The V gene is TRBV6-6, the J gene TRBJ2-1, with D uncertain. V shed 5 bases and J shed 9 bases, with 11 bases lying between them. Per the germline V gene, CDR1 is MNHNY and CDR2 is SVGAGI (reference sequence). CDR3 size: 12 residues. This CDR3 is CASSPLGIEQFF. The CDR3, as DNA: TGTGCCAGCAGTCCCTTGGGGATTGAGCAGTTCTTC.

For this clonotype: A much larger clone lies one base from this, so it may be a read error. J is TRBJ2-1 and V is TRBV7-9; D possibly corresponds to TRBD1 (5 bases). CDR1 and CDR2 from the germline V gene are SEHNR and FQNEAQ (reference sequence). Trimming cost V 5 bases and J 5 bases, with 19 bases left between them. The CDR3 contains 16 residues. The CDR3 DNA follows: TGTGCCAGCAGCGCTCAGGGCTCTCGGATGAACAATGAGCAGTTCTTC. Amino acid sequence: CASSAQGSRMNNEQFF.

This clonotype was observed many times. This sequence joins TRBV7-9 and TRBJ2-2; 8 bases are shared with TRBD1. CDR1 is SEHNR, CDR2 FQNEAQ, per germline (reference sequence). J was trimmed by 5 bases and V by 5 bases; bases with no gene match: 7. This CDR3 is built from 15 residues. In DNA, the CDR3 is TGTGCCAGCAGCCAAGGACAGGGAAGGACCGGGGAGCTGTTTTTT. Translated: CASSQGQGRTGELFF.

The chain uses TRBV27 and TRBJ2-1; D gene ambiguous. Germline V gives CDR1 MNHEY, CDR2 SMNVEV (reference sequence). The CDR3 loop spans 14 amino acids. The V end was cut by 6 bases, the J end by 2 bases, with 11 bases between. The CDR3 DNA is TGTGCCAGCAGCGCCGGGTCCCCCTACAATGAGCAGTTCTTC. Its protein product is CASSAGSPYNEQFF.

The chain uses TRBV13 and TRBJ1-2; D may be TRBD1 (5 bases). V dropped 0 bases and J dropped 9 bases, with 14 bases sitting between them. This CDR3 has 14 residues. Germline CDR1 reads PRHDT; CDR2 reads FYEKMQ (reference sequence). This CDR3 reads CASSLGRGIRSYTF. CDR3 in DNA: TGTGCCAGCAGCTTAGGGCGGGGGATAAGGAGCTACACCTTC.

This chain connects TRBV7-4 to TRBJ1-6; no firm D call. There are 15 residues in the CDR3. The V end lost 2 bases, the J end lost 4 bases, and 9 bases lay between the germline ends. Germline V gene data show CDR1 as SGHVT and CDR2 as SQSDAQ. The CDR3 loop is CASSLSPRYNSPLHF. CDR3 coding DNA: TGTGCCAGCAGCTTAAGCCCCAGATATAATTCACCCCTCCACTTT.

This sequence joins TRBV5-4 and TRBJ2-2, with TRBD1 matching over 9 bases. Germline V gene lookup returns CDR1 SGHNT and CDR2 YYREEE (reference sequence). This CDR3 has 16 residues. J gave up 5 bases and V 0 bases, and 5 bases lay outside the gene matches. The CDR3, as DNA: TGTGCCAGCAGCTTGGTCACAGGGGGCAGGACCGGGGAGCTGTTTTTT. Translated: CASSLVTGGRTGELFF.

This clonotype was counted between two and nine times. The chain carries TRBV10-3 and TRBJ1-4, with 8 bases matching TRBD1. The J segment lost 6 bases and the V segment lost 1 base, leaving 4 bases of the junction unmatched. The CDR3 is made up of 15 amino acids. The V gene's germline CDR1 is ENHRY and CDR2 SYGVKD. The CDR3 DNA follows: TGTGCCATCAGTGAGTGGACAGGGAGGGATGAAAAACTGTTTTTT. It encodes CAISEWTGRDEKLFF.

The sample holds a few counts of this clonotype. The gene calls are TRBV27 and TRBJ2-1; D ambiguous. Trimming cost V 2 bases and J 8 bases, with 10 bases left between them. In germline, CDR1 is MNHEY, CDR2 SMNVEV (reference sequence). The CDR3 length is 13 residues. The DNA for the CDR3 is TGTGCCAGCAGTTTAAATACTGCCGATGAGCAGTTCTTC. Amino acids: CASSLNTADEQFF.

A few counts support this clonotype. The rearrangement links TRBV12-3 or TRBV12-4 to TRBJ2-3; D is perhaps TRBD1 or TRBD2 (5 bases each). This CDR3 spans 14 amino acids. V dropped 4 bases and J dropped 6 bases, with 14 bases sitting between them. CDR3 in amino acids: CASSSGTKRDTQYF. Here the CDR3 DNA reads TGTGCCAGCAGTTCAGGGACGAAAAGGGATACGCAGTATTTT.

This chain's CDR3 is CSASLLLADQETQYF. For the CDR3, the DNA is TGCAGTGCTAGTCTCCTACTAGCGGATCAAGAGACCCAGTACTTC. This sequence joins TRBV20-1 and TRBJ2-5, with 8 bases lining up with TRBD2. CDR1 DFQATT and CDR2 SNEGSKA come from the germline V gene (reference sequence). The CDR3 length is 15 residues. V lost 3 bases to trimming and J lost 2 bases; unmatched junction nucleotides: 8.

The chain is built from TRBV5-5 and TRBJ2-5; TRBD1 matches 7 bases. The V segment lost 3 bases and the J segment 4 bases; nucleotides outside the gene matches: 9. The germline V gene has CDR1 SGHKS and CDR2 YYEKEE (reference sequence). The CDR3 loop spans 15 amino acids. CDR3 nucleotides: TGTGCCAGCAGCTCCGGACAGGCGGCGGGAGAGACCCAGTACTTC. Amino acids: CASSSGQAAGETQYF. The complete variable domain, with remaining parts taken from reference TRBV5-5 and TRBJ2-5, reads DAGVTQSPTHLIKTRGQQVTLRCSPISGHKSVSWYQQVLGQGPQFIFQYYEKEERGRGNFPDRFSARQFPNYSSELNVNALLLGDSALYLCASSSGQAAGETQYFGPGTRLLVL.